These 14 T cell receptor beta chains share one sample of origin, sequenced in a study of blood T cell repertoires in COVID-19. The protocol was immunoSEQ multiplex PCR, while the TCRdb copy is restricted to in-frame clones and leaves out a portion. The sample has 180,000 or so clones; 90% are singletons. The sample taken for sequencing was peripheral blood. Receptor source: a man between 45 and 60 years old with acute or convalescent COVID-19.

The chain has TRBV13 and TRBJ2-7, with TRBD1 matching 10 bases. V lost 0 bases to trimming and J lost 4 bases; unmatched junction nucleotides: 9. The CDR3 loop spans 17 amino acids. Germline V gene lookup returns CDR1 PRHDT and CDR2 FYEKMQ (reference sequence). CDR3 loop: CASSLGSFGTGAYEQYF. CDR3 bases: TGTGCCAGCAGCTTAGGGTCGTTCGGGACAGGGGCTTACGAGCAGTACTTC.

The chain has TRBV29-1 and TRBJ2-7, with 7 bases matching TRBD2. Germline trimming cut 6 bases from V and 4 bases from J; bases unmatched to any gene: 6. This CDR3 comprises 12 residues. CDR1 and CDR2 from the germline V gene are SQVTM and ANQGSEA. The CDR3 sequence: CSVIREEYEQYF. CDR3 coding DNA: TGCAGCGTGATCCGGGAGGAGTACGAGCAGTACTTC.

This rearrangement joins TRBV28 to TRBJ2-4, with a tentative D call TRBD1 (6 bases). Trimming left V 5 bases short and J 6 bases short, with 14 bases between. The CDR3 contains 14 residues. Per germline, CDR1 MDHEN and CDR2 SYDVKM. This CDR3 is CASSLRDRLNIQYF. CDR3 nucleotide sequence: TGTGCCAGCAGTCTCAGAGACAGGCTAAACATTCAGTACTTC. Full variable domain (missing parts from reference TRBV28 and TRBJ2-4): DVKVTQSSRYLVKRTGEKVFLECVQDMDHENMFWYRQDPGLGLRLIYFSYDVKMKEKGDIPEGYSVSREKKERFSLILESASTNQTSMYLCASSLRDRLNIQYFGAGTRLSVL.

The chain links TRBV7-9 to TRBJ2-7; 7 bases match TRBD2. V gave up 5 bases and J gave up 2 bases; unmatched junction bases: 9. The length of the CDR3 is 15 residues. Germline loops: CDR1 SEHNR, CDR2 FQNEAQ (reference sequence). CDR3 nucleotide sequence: TGTGCCAGCAGCCGAGGCTCTAGCGGTACCTACGAGCAGTACTTC. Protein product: CASSRGSSGTYEQYF.

The CDR3 DNA is TGTGCCAGCAGCCCGGGAGGGGTCGGCTACACCTTC. This codes for CASSPGGVGYTF. The genes are TRBV14 and TRBJ1-2, with D possibly TRBD1 on 5 matching bases. V was clipped by 4 bases and J by 8 bases, with 11 bases between them. The CDR3 runs to 12 residues. Germline V CDR1 and CDR2: SGHDN, FVKESK.

CDR3 in DNA: TGTGCCAGCAGCTTAGCTACTAGCGGGGGGCAAGATACGCAGTATTTT. It is translated as CASSLATSGGQDTQYF. This chain connects TRBV7-2 to TRBJ2-3, with 12 nucleotides matching TRBD2. CDR3 length: 16 amino acids. Per the germline V gene, CDR1 is SGHTA and CDR2 is FQGNSA. The ends lost 0 bases at V and 5 bases at J; junction bases unmatched: 3.

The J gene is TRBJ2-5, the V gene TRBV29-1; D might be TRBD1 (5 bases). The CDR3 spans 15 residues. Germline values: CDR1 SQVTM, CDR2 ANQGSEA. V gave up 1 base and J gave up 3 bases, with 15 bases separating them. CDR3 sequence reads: CSVEVGPGYKETQYF. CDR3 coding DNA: TGCAGCGTTGAAGTGGGCCCAGGGTACAAAGAGACCCAGTACTTC.

CDR3 loop: CASSPGGTGKTEAFF. The CDR3 DNA is TGTGCCAGCAGCCCCGGCGGGACAGGGAAAACTGAAGCTTTCTTT. The chain links TRBV7-2 to TRBJ1-1, with TRBD1 matching over 9 bases. Germline CDR1 SGHTA, CDR2 FQGNSA. The V segment lost 5 bases and the J segment 5 bases; nucleotides outside the gene matches: 9. The CDR3 totals 15 residues.

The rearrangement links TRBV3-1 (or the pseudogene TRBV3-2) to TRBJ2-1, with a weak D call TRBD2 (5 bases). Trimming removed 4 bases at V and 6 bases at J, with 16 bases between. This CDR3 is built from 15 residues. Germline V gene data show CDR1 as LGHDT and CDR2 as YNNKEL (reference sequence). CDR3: CASSLGVYSANEQFF. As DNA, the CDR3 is TGTGCCAGCAGCCTGGGAGTCTACAGTGCCAATGAGCAGTTCTTC.

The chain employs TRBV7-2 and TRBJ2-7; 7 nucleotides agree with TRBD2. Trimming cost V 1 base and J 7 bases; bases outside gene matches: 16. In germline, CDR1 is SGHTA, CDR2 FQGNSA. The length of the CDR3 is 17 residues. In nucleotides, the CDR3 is TGTGCCAGCAGCTTAGTTTTGACTAGCCCGCCAAAGAGGGAGCAGTACTTC. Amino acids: CASSLVLTSPPKREQYF.

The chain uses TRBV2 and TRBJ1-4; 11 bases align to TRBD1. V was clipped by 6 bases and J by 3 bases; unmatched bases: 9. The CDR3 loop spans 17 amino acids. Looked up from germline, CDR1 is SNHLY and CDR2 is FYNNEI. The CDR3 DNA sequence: TGTGCCAGCAGGGGGACAGGGGGTAGGACGCCTAATGAAAAACTGTTTTTT. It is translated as CASRGTGGRTPNEKLFF.

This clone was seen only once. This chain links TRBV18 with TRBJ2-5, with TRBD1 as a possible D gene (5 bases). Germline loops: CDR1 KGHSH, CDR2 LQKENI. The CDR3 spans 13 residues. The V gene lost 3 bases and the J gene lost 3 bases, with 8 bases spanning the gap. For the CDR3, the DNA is TGTGCCAGCTCACCGAGCAGGGAAGAGACCCAGTACTTC. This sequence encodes CASSPSREETQYF.

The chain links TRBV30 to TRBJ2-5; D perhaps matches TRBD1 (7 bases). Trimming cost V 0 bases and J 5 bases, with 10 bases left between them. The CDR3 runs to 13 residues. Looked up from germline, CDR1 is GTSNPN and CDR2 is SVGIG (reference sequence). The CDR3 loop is CAWSVQGGETQYF. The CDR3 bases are TGTGCCTGGAGTGTGCAGGGGGGTGAGACCCAGTACTTC.

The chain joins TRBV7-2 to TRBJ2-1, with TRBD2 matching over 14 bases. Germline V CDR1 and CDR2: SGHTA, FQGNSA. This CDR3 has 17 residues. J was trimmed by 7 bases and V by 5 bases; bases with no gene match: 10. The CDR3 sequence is CASSHTGLAGERNEQFF. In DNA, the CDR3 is TGTGCCAGCAGCCATACGGGACTAGCGGGAGAGAGAAATGAGCAGTTCTTC.